A single sample gave rise to the 29 T cell receptor beta chains below, sequenced in a study of spatial heterogeneity in lung cancer. Time point given: blood at routine non-recurrence follow-up after resection. TCRdb re-analysed the 5' RACE reads in MiXCR, keeping a single row per CDR3 protein. Here the sample spans about 94,000 distinct CDR3 sequences, just under 20% being singletons. Specimen: PBMCs, collected at follow-up. All receptors derive from a male donor with early-stage non-small cell lung cancer.

The chain employs TRBV5-4 and TRBJ2-3; D is unclear. The CDR3 contains 13 residues. Germline values: CDR1 SGHNT, CDR2 YYREEE (reference sequence). Trimming shortened V by 4 bases and J by 6 bases, and 12 bases separated the two germline ends. For the CDR3, the DNA is TGTGCCAGCAGCCCTCCGGTGGATGATACGCAGTATTTT. It is translated as CASSPPVDDTQYF.

The rearrangement links TRBV19 to TRBJ1-5; D might be TRBD1 (5 bases). Trimming removed 6 bases at V and 5 bases at J, with 14 bases between. The CDR3 is 14 residues long. CDR1 is LNHDA and CDR2 is SQIVND in the germline V gene (reference sequence). For the CDR3, the DNA is TGTGCCAGTAGCGAGGGGCGATTTGATCAGCCCCAGCATTTT. It encodes CASSEGRFDQPQHF.

This clonotype was seen only a few times. This chain uses TRBV3-1 with TRBJ2-1; 9 nucleotides line up with TRBD2. In germline, CDR1 is LGHDT, CDR2 YNNKEL (reference sequence). The V gene end was trimmed by 1 base and the J gene end by 9 bases; junction bases not matched to a gene: 1. The CDR3 sequence is 13 residues long. The CDR3 nucleotides read TGTGCCAGCAGCCAAGCGGGACTAGCTGAGCAGTTCTTC. It codes for CASSQAGLAEQFF.

The chain uses TRBV19 and TRBJ2-7, with 9 positions matching TRBD1. The CDR3 sequence is 18 residues long. V trimming: 2 bases; J trimming: 3 bases; junction bases outside the gene matches: 14. In germline, CDR1 is LNHDA, CDR2 SQIVND (reference sequence). CDR3 nucleotides: TGTGCCAGTAGTATAAAATTTGTCCGGGACAGGGCCCTCTACGAGCAGTACTTC. Translated: CASSIKFVRDRALYEQYF. The entire variable domain, with the rest obtained from reference TRBV19 and TRBJ2-7, is as follows: DGGITQSPKYLFRKEGQNVTLSCEQNLNHDAMYWYRQDPGQGLRLIYYSQIVNDFQKGDIAEGYSVSREKKESFPLTVTSAQKNPTAFYLCASSIKFVRDRALYEQYFGPGTRLTVT.

The genes are TRBV14 and TRBJ1-2, with D possibly being TRBD1 (5 bases). This CDR3 comprises 12 residues. Per germline, CDR1 SGHDN and CDR2 FVKESK. Trimming took off 8 bases at V and 2 bases at J, with 9 bases between the two ends. The CDR3 DNA follows: TGTGCCAGCTCCCGACAGAACTATGGCTACACCTTC. Translated: CASSRQNYGYTF.

This clonotype was counted a few times. The genes are TRBV24-1 and TRBJ2-5; D call uncertain. Germline values: CDR1 KGHDR, CDR2 SFDVKD. The CDR3 sequence is 14 residues long. With 7 bases removed from V and 1 base from J, the gap between germline ends came to 12 bases. This chain's CDR3 is CATSRTGFQETQYF. The CDR3 nucleotides read TGTGCCACCAGCCGAACTGGATTCCAAGAGACCCAGTACTTC.

V is TRBV20-1 and J is TRBJ2-7; D is undetermined. CDR1 is DFQATT, CDR2 SNEGSKA, per germline (reference sequence). CDR3 length: 12 residues. The ends were cut back, 3 bases at V and 3 bases at J, with 9 bases in the middle. The chain's CDR3 is CSARDHLYEQYF. The DNA of the CDR3 is TGCAGTGCTAGGGACCATCTCTACGAGCAGTACTTC.

Only a few counts were recorded for this clonotype. The genes are TRBV30 and TRBJ2-3; tentatively, D is TRBD1 or TRBD2 (6 bases each). This CDR3 has 15 amino acids. Germline lookup yields CDR1 GTSNPN and CDR2 SVGIG (reference sequence). Trimming shortened V by 1 base and J by 4 bases, and 15 bases separated the two germline ends. CDR3 protein: CAWSGQAGGPDTQYF. The CDR3 nucleotides read TGTGCCTGGAGTGGACAGGCCGGGGGCCCAGATACGCAGTATTTT.

Comment on this clonotype: At one boundary the junction diverges from the germline segment, which might be a read error. The chain has TRBV29-1 and TRBJ2-1; no reliable D call. Germline values: CDR1 SQVTM, CDR2 ANQGSEA. This CDR3 comprises 12 residues. The CDR3 sequence: CSGEESYNEQFF. DNA of the CDR3: TGCAGCGGTGAAGAGAGCTACAATGAGCAGTTCTTC.

The rearrangement links TRBV6-1 to TRBJ2-1; D is perhaps TRBD1 (5 bases). Germline V CDR1 and CDR2: MNHNS, SASEGT. The CDR3 loop spans 14 amino acids. V gave up 8 bases and J gave up 3 bases, with 14 bases separating them. The CDR3 loop is CASGKGQVYNEQFF. The DNA of the CDR3 is TGTGCCAGCGGAAAAGGACAAGTCTACAATGAGCAGTTCTTC.

J is TRBJ2-5 and V is TRBV7-8, with D perhaps TRBD1 (5 bases). The CDR3 is 15 residues long. The V gene's germline CDR1 is SGHVS and CDR2 FQNEAQ. V was pared by 1 base and J by 6 bases, with 15 bases between. CDR3 amino acids: CASSLGAGHGQTQYF. The CDR3 DNA sequence: TGTGCCAGCAGCTTAGGTGCAGGGCATGGGCAGACCCAGTACTTC.

The rearrangement links TRBV19 to TRBJ2-3; D unresolved. This CDR3 spans 15 amino acids. V lost 4 bases to trimming and J lost 0 bases, with 11 bases between them. The germline V gene has CDR1 LNHDA and CDR2 SQIVND (reference sequence). The CDR3 here is CASSSELLSTDTQYF. CDR3 nucleotides: TGTGCCAGTAGTAGCGAGTTACTTAGCACAGATACGCAGTATTTT.

This clonotype showed up many times. The J gene is TRBJ2-1, the V gene TRBV6-5; D may be TRBD1 or TRBD2 (6 bases each). CDR1 is MNHEY, CDR2 SVGAGI, per germline. The CDR3 length is 14 residues. The V end was cut by 2 bases, the J end by 8 bases, with 13 bases between. The CDR3 sequence: CASSYDAGDYEQFF. The CDR3 coding sequence is TGTGCCAGCAGTTACGACGCAGGGGACTATGAGCAGTTCTTC.

In its sample, this clonotype was seen a few times. The V call is TRBV25-1, the J call TRBJ2-3; 11 bases align to TRBD1. CDR3 size: 14 residues. CDR1 and CDR2 (germline): MGHDK, SYGVNS. With 7 bases clipped from V and 4 bases from J, the junction kept 4 bases outside the gene matches. CDR3 in DNA: TGTGCCAGCACCGAGGGACAGGGGGCAGATACGCAGTATTTT. Protein product: CASTEGQGADTQYF.

V and J are TRBV19 and TRBJ1-1; no definite D call. V shed 3 bases and J shed 1 base, with 15 bases lying between them. Germline loops: CDR1 LNHDA, CDR2 SQIVND (reference sequence). The length of the CDR3 is 16 residues. DNA of the CDR3: TGTGCCAGTAGTATGGGCCTCCTGCCCCCGAACACTGAAGCTTTCTTT. The encoded protein is CASSMGLLPPNTEAFF.

The V call is TRBV20-1, the J call TRBJ1-1, with D hard to call. CDR3 length equals 12 residues. Germline values: CDR1 DFQATT, CDR2 SNEGSKA (reference sequence). V lost 0 bases and J 4 bases, leaving 6 bases between the germline ends. CDR3 residues: CSARDHRTEAFF. The CDR3, as DNA: TGCAGTGCTAGAGATCATCGCACTGAAGCTTTCTTT.

This clonotype appeared many times. DNA for the CDR3: TGTGCCAGCAGCTTAGTTGCCGGCTCTGGAAACACCATATATTTT. This gives the protein CASSLVAGSGNTIYF. The rearrangement links TRBV11-2 to TRBJ1-3; D is ambiguous. The CDR3 is 15 amino acids. Germline V gives CDR1 SGHAT, CDR2 FQNNGV. The ends were cut back, 1 base at V and 0 bases at J, with 7 bases in the middle.

This clonotype showed up many times. V and J are TRBV4-1 and TRBJ2-3, with 8 bases fitting TRBD2. J lost 2 bases, V lost 0 bases, and 7 bases had no gene match. The CDR3 spans 17 residues. CDR1 and CDR2 (germline): MGHRA, YSYEKL. The CDR3 DNA reads as TGCGCCAGCAGCCAAGAATTCCCGGGAGGGGCCACAGATACGCAGTATTTT. As protein: CASSQEFPGGATDTQYF.

V gene TRBV11-2 combines with J gene TRBJ2-1, with a possible D match to TRBD1 (5 bases). CDR3 length: 15 amino acids. Germline CDR1 reads SGHAT; CDR2 reads FQNNGV. V gave up 5 bases and J gave up 2 bases, with 13 bases separating them. The chain's CDR3 is CASSLQTATYNEQFF. The CDR3 DNA is TGTGCCAGCAGCCTACAGACAGCAACCTACAATGAGCAGTTCTTC. The full variable domain, rest sourced from reference TRBV11-2 and TRBJ2-1, is EAGVAQSPRYKIIEKRQSVAFWCNPISGHATLYWYQQILGQGPKLLIQFQNNGVVDDSQLPKDRFSAERLKGVDSTLKIQPAKLEDSAVYLCASSLQTATYNEQFFGPGTRLTVL.

The V and J genes are TRBV5-1 and TRBJ2-3, with D possibly matching TRBD2 (6 bases). With 7 bases removed from V and 0 bases from J, the gap between germline ends came to 9 bases. The CDR3 length is 13 residues. Germline V CDR1 and CDR2: SGHRS, YFSETQ. DNA of the CDR3: TGCGCCAGCCGGAGGGATAGCACAGATACGCAGTATTTT. Its protein product is CASRRDSTDTQYF.

The CDR3: CASSLEGAREQYF. In DNA, the CDR3 is TGCGCCAGCAGCTTGGAGGGGGCGCGCGAGCAGTACTTC. V and J are TRBV5-1 and TRBJ2-7; TRBD1 matches 7 bases. Per germline, CDR1 SGHRS and CDR2 YFSETQ. The length of the CDR3 is 13 residues. Losses at the gene ends were 0 bases for V and 6 bases for J; bases not matched to a gene: 3.

This clonotype was detected a few times. V is TRBV6-5 and J is TRBJ1-5; D is possibly TRBD1 (5 bases). Germline CDR1 MNHEY, CDR2 SVGAGI. The CDR3 runs 16 residues. Deletions cut 2 bases from V and 4 bases from J, with 15 bases between. The chain's CDR3 is CASSYGGQAGNQPQHF. The CDR3 DNA sequence: TGTGCCAGCAGTTACGGCGGACAAGCCGGTAATCAGCCCCAGCATTTT.

The sample holds a few counts of this clonotype. The chain couples TRBV19 to TRBJ2-1, with unresolved D. Germline values: CDR1 LNHDA, CDR2 SQIVND (reference sequence). The CDR3 covers 14 residues. The V gene lost 6 bases and the J gene lost 7 bases, with 16 bases spanning the gap. CDR3 sequence (DNA): TGTGCCAGTAGGCCCCCGAACCTTAGGAATGAGCAGTTCTTC. This translates into CASRPPNLRNEQFF.

The rearrangement uses TRBV3-1 and TRBJ2-7; TRBD1 matches 8 bases. CDR1 is LGHDT, CDR2 YNNKEL, per germline (reference sequence). V lost 1 base to trimming and J lost 2 bases; unmatched junction nucleotides: 4. The CDR3 runs to 15 residues. In DNA form, the CDR3 reads TGTGCCAGCAGCCAAGCGACAGGGGATACCTACGAGCAGTACTTC. Its protein product is CASSQATGDTYEQYF.

The chain joins TRBV12-3 or TRBV12-4 to TRBJ2-3; unclear D gene. The CDR3 consists of 13 residues. The V end lost 5 bases, the J end lost 6 bases, and 12 bases lay between the germline ends. Here the CDR3 reads CASSRTLADTQYF. The CDR3 bases are TGTGCCAGCAGTCGAACTTTAGCCGATACGCAGTATTTT.

The J gene is TRBJ1-2, the V gene TRBV4-3, with D tentatively TRBD1 (6 bases). Germline CDR1 and CDR2: LGHNA and YSLEER. V lost 3 bases and J lost 3, with 17 bases in between. The CDR3 spans 16 residues. Here the CDR3 reads CASSQDSGTNYYGYTF. The CDR3 nucleotides read TGCGCCAGCAGCCAGGATTCCGGGACAAACTACTATGGCTACACCTTC.

V usage is TRBV7-6 and J usage is TRBJ2-1; TRBD1 aligns across 7 bases. CDR1 SGHVS and CDR2 FNYEAQ come from the germline V gene. The CDR3 is made up of 16 amino acids. V lost 4 bases, J lost 0 bases, and 6 bases stayed unmatched. This CDR3 is CASSSTGAASYNEQFF. DNA for the CDR3: TGTGCCAGCAGCTCTACAGGGGCTGCCTCCTACAATGAGCAGTTCTTC.

CDR3 DNA: TGTGCCAGCAGCACGGGCCCGACCCAGCATTTT. Its protein is CASSTGPTQHF. The V call is TRBV7-9, the J call TRBJ1-5; no clear D gene. This CDR3 contains 11 residues. Trimming cost V 5 bases and J 11 bases, with 10 bases left between them. Germline V gene sequence: CDR1 SEHNR, CDR2 FQNEAQ (reference sequence). Full variable domain (rest looked up from reference TRBV7-9 and TRBJ1-5): DTGVSQNPRHKITKRGQNVTFRCDPISEHNRLYWYRQTLGQGPEFLTYFQNEAQLEKSRLLSDRFSAERPKGSFSTLEIQRTEQGDSAMYLCASSTGPTQHFGDGTRLSIL.

This clonotype was found many times. The chain employs TRBV7-2 and TRBJ2-1; 12 bases are a match to TRBD2. This CDR3 contains 20 residues. CDR1 SGHTA and CDR2 FQGNSA come from the germline V gene. With 5 bases clipped from V and 2 bases from J, the junction kept 16 bases outside the gene matches. This chain's CDR3 is CASSRRTSSGGAMPYNEQFF. The CDR3 DNA reads as TGTGCCAGCAGCCGTCGTACCTCTAGCGGGGGGGCCATGCCCTACAATGAGCAGTTCTTC.